This T cell receptor (beta chain) was profiled in a study of blood T cell repertoires in COVID-19. Study details: COVID-19 samples from acute and convalescent phases originated in the United States, Italy and Spain. From T cells, B-cell-depleted T cells, or PBMCs came the material, which was cDNA or gDNA.

Per the authors' pipeline: Amplifying reference gene primers gave estimates of nucleated cell counts. Clones were read by immunoSEQ multiplex PCR, and TCRdb kept only the in-frame ones, dropping some. V, J and clone size derive from that table, while D and trimming were established from the DNA sequence. The table lists about 250,000 clones, under 85% of them singletons. CDR1 KGHSH and CDR2 LQKENI come from the germline V gene. The CDR3 extends over 15 amino acids. The ends lost 4 bases at V and 3 bases at J; junction bases unmatched: 6. This clone was observed a handful of times. One Seattle source followed patients from active infection through their disease course.

This TCR was sampled from a human donor with COVID-19, enrolled during active disease. The donor label of this sample is uncertain. The gene calls are TRBV18 and TRBJ1-2; 9 positions agree with TRBD1. The sample consisted of peripheral blood. CDR3 loop: CASSLGTGLDYGYTF. CDR3 coding DNA: TGTGCCAGCTCACTGGGGACAGGGCTAGACTATGGCTACACCTTC. The whole variable domain, filled in from reference TRBV18 and TRBJ1-2, reads NAGVMQNPRHLVRRRGQEARLRCSPMKGHSHVYWYRQLPEEGLKFMVYLQKENIIDESGMPKERFSAEFPKEGPSILRIQQVVRGDSAAYFCASSLGTGLDYGYTFGSGTRLTVV.